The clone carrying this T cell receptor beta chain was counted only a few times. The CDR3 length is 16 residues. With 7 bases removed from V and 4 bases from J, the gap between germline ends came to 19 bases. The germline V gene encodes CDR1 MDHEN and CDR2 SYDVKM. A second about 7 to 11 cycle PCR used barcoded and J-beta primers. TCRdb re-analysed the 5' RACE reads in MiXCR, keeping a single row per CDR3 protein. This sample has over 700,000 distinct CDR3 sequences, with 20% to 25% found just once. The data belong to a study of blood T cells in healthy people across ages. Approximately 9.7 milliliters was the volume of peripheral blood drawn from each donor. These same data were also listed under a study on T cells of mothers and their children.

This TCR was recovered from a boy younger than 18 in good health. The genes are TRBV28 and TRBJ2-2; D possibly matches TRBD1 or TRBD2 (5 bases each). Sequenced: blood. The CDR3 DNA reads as TGTGCCAGCAACCTATTTGGGGGTCCCTTCACCGGGGAGCTGTTTTTT. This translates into CASNLFGGPFTGELFF.